This T cell receptor beta chain was documented in a study of blood T cell repertoires in COVID-19. Study details: Spain, Italy and the United States supplied samples that represented acute and convalescent COVID-19. PBMCs, B-cell-depleted T cells, or T cells were the source of the cDNA or gDNA that made up the material.

This CDR3 contains 11 residues. V lost 4 bases to trimming and J lost 5 bases, with 4 bases between them. Germline CDR1 SGHDT, CDR2 YYEEEE. Per the study methods: Amplification from reference gene primers served as the basis for estimated nucleated cell counts. Sequencing used immunoSEQ multiplex PCR; TCRdb keeps in-frame clones, though not all of them. Clone size and the V and J calls come from that table; the DNA yielded D and trimming. The sample records around 260,000 clones, over 75% being singletons. Seattle participants joined during active infection and were tracked over time. The rearrangement links TRBV5-6 to TRBJ2-1; D not certain. Sequences were obtained from peripheral blood. The origin of this receptor is a woman in her 70s with COVID-19, enrolled during active disease. This chain's CDR3 is CASSVNNEQFF. In nucleotides, the CDR3 is TGTGCCAGCAGCGTAAACAATGAGCAGTTCTTC. The full variable domain, with the rest looked up from reference TRBV5-6 and TRBJ2-1, is DAGVTQSPTHLIKTRGQQVTLRCSPKSGHDTVSWYQQALGQGPQFIFQYYEEEERQRGNFPDRFSGHQFPNYSSELNVNALLLGDSALYLCASSVNNEQFFGPGTRLTVL.